The rows below give T cell receptor beta chains drawn from one sample of a study of technical replicates of blood from a handful of donors. Clones were sequenced by immunoSEQ multiplex PCR, and TCRdb holds only the in-frame ones, with some missing. The top ten hold less than 0.25% of the sample, which has over 55,000 clones, approximately 97% seen once. Specimen: T cells isolated from PBMCs. Receptor source: a human donor in good health. Both conserved end residues are part of each CDR3. D genes are given only for firm matches. Size is omitted from some rows. Given values are once, few, many or a class for expanded clones.

CDR3aa | j_gene | d_gene | v_gene | abundance
CASSYSGQNTGELFF | TRBJ2-2 | - | TRBV6-5 | -
CASSQAQGFQETQYF | TRBJ2-5 | TRBD1 | TRBV4-1 | -
CASSHPLNTEAFF | TRBJ1-1 | - | TRBV5-6 | -
CASSSTSGQAPPAQHF | TRBJ1-5 | - | TRBV6-5 | -
CASSSYDRIHEQYF | TRBJ2-7 | - | TRBV5-6 | -
CASSLDVLNTEAFF | TRBJ1-1 | - | TRBV7-9 | -
CASSLMGHATGELFF | TRBJ2-2 | - | TRBV7-3 | -
CASSGGGAGQPQHF | TRBJ1-5 | - | TRBV2 | -
CASSEAHGGAYEQYF | TRBJ2-7 | - | TRBV6-1 | -
CASSLWGGGFTDTQYF | TRBJ2-3 | TRBD2 | TRBV27 | -
CASSLGTVNTEAFF | TRBJ1-1 | - | TRBV7-9 | -
CASSATGGNYEQYF | TRBJ2-7 | TRBD1 | TRBV19 | -
CASSQEIQGNQPQHF | TRBJ1-5 | TRBD1 | TRBV4-1 | -
CASTTGTGSYGYTF | TRBJ1-2 | - | TRBV7-9 | -
CASSGTGVSGNTIYF | TRBJ1-3 | TRBD1 | TRBV9 | -
CASSLAGREPQHF | TRBJ1-5 | - | TRBV5-1 | -
CASSHPPHKPYGYTF | TRBJ1-2 | - | TRBV6-5 | -
CSANRETQYF | TRBJ2-5 | - | TRBV20-1 | -
CASSLRGHGYTF | TRBJ1-2 | - | TRBV13 | -
CARKGAGNTIYF | TRBJ1-3 | - | TRBV11-3 | -
CASSYQGSDQPQHF | TRBJ1-5 | - | TRBV6-5 | -
CASSNLPGDEQYF | TRBJ2-7 | - | TRBV6-1 | once
CASSLGLAGGPDTQYF | TRBJ2-3 | TRBD2 | TRBV7-2 | once
CASSNAGTGWDNEKLFF | TRBJ1-4 | TRBD1 | TRBV11-2 | -
CASSLSYNEQFF | TRBJ2-1 | - | TRBV5-1 | -
CASSSSGTPNTGELFF | TRBJ2-2 | - | TRBV5-1 | -
CASSGANMNTEAFF | TRBJ1-1 | - | TRBV27 | -
CASSLDRNTEAFF | TRBJ1-1 | - | TRBV5-1 | -
CASSFTGSTDTQYF | TRBJ2-3 | - | TRBV7-8 | -
CASIKASGPHEQYF | TRBJ2-7 | - | TRBV2 | -
CASSYAVGGEETQYF | TRBJ2-5 | - | TRBV5-6 | once
CASSEAEQGNYNEQFF | TRBJ2-1 | - | TRBV6-1 | -
CASSVAGANVLTF | TRBJ2-6 | TRBD2 | TRBV11-3 | -
CASSWGVYEQYF | TRBJ2-7 | - | TRBV28 | -
CASSLEGGENIQYF | TRBJ2-4 | - | TRBV5-1 | -
CASSLGAGGSQETQYF | TRBJ2-5 | TRBD2 | TRBV7-9 | -
CASSVGSGTAHSPLHF | TRBJ1-6 | TRBD1 | TRBV9 | -
CASRTRESYNEQFF | TRBJ2-1 | - | TRBV28 | -
CASSPSTGMNTEAFF | TRBJ1-1 | TRBD1 | TRBV7-9 | -
CASSLPPRDRVDEQFF | TRBJ2-1 | TRBD1 | TRBV5-1 | -
CSVERQGYGYTF | TRBJ1-2 | - | TRBV29-1 | -